The 27 T cell receptor beta chains below were found in one sample sequenced in a study of blood T cell repertoires in COVID-19. Sequencing was performed with immunoSEQ multiplex PCR; in TCRdb, only in-frame clones are kept and a portion is missing. In the table there are roughly 280,000 clones, 70% to 90% of which are singletons. Sequencing was done on a sample of peripheral blood. Every receptor here comes from an older woman with acute or convalescent COVID-19.

The chain couples TRBV27 to TRBJ2-1; 8 bases line up with TRBD2. Germline lookup yields CDR1 MNHEY and CDR2 SMNVEV (reference sequence). CDR3 length: 15 residues. V lost 7 bases, J lost 9 bases, and 14 bases stayed unmatched. As DNA, the CDR3 is TGTGCCAGCACCTTCGGGGGGGCGGCTAGAAGTGAGCAGTTCTTC. Its protein is CASTFGGAARSEQFF.

The genes are TRBV9 and TRBJ2-1; 13 positions agree with TRBD2. The CDR3 is 14 amino acids. V was pared by 3 bases and J by 12 bases, with 6 bases of the junction left unmatched. CDR1 is SGDLS and CDR2 is YYNGEE in the germline V gene. The CDR3 DNA reads as TGTGCCAGCAGCGGTACTAGCGGGGGGGACGGGCAGTTCTTC. Translated: CASSGTSGGDGQFF.

V usage is TRBV9 and J usage is TRBJ1-1, with D maybe TRBD1 (5 bases). CDR1 and CDR2 (germline): SGDLS, YYNGEE. Trimming took 3 bases from V and 5 from J, leaving 17 bases between them. The CDR3 consists of 15 residues. The CDR3 spells CASSGERGAGTEAFF. For the CDR3, the DNA is TGTGCCAGCAGCGGAGAGAGAGGGGCGGGGACTGAAGCTTTCTTT.

Only one count was recorded for this clone. The chain carries TRBV5-1 and TRBJ1-4; the D is unclear. Germline V gene lookup returns CDR1 SGHRS and CDR2 YFSETQ. V was trimmed by 3 bases and J by 0 bases, leaving 3 bases between them. This CDR3 is 13 amino acids long. CDR3 in amino acids: CASSSSTNEKLFF. In DNA form, the CDR3 reads TGCGCCAGCAGCTCGTCAACTAATGAAAAACTGTTTTTT.

V usage is TRBV7-2 and J usage is TRBJ2-2; 9 positions agree with TRBD2. The length of the CDR3 is 16 residues. J was trimmed by 5 bases and V by 3 bases; bases with no gene match: 7. From germline, CDR1 is SGHTA and CDR2 FQGNSA. CDR3 residues: CASSFPGTSRTGELFF. For the CDR3, the DNA is TGTGCCAGCAGCTTTCCTGGGACTAGCAGAACCGGGGAGCTGTTTTTT.

This chain links TRBV11-1 with TRBJ1-1, with TRBD1 as a possible D gene (5 bases). Trimming left V 7 bases short and J 3 bases short, with 12 bases between. Germline CDR1 SGHAT, CDR2 FQDESV (reference sequence). CDR3 length: 13 amino acids. The CDR3 region has the DNA TGTGCCAGCACCGTCGGGGGACACACTGAAGCTTTCTTT. It is translated as CASTVGGHTEAFF.

V is TRBV5-1 and J is TRBJ1-6; a weak D match, TRBD1 (5 bases). Per germline, CDR1 SGHRS and CDR2 YFSETQ. V gave up 2 bases and J gave up 2 bases, with 8 bases separating them. This CDR3 comprises 15 residues. CDR3 nucleotides: TGCGCCAGCAGCTTAAGGGGCGCCTATAATTCACCCCTCCACTTT. Encoded protein: CASSLRGAYNSPLHF.

This clone has only one observation. The rearrangement joins TRBV3-1 (or the pseudogene TRBV3-2) to TRBJ1-2; tentative D call: TRBD1 (5 bases). The V and J ends lost 4 bases and 4 bases respectively, with 13 bases between them. Looked up from germline, CDR1 is LGHDT and CDR2 is YNNKEL (reference sequence). The CDR3 is made up of 14 amino acids. The CDR3 sequence: CASSPAGASYGYTF. The CDR3 DNA is TGTGCCAGCAGCCCCGCTGGGGCCTCCTATGGCTACACCTTC.

V is TRBV5-5 and J is TRBJ2-1; D remains ambiguous. The V gene lost 5 bases and the J gene lost 10 bases, with 13 bases spanning the gap. Germline CDR1 reads SGHKS; CDR2 reads YYEKEE (reference sequence). This CDR3 has 12 amino acids. CDR3 in DNA: TGTGCCAGCAGAGGTGCTAGTCGCGAGCAGTTCTTC. Amino acid sequence: CASRGASREQFF. The whole variable domain, remainder taken from reference TRBV5-5 and TRBJ2-1, is DAGVTQSPTHLIKTRGQQVTLRCSPISGHKSVSWYQQVLGQGPQFIFQYYEKEERGRGNFPDRFSARQFPNYSSELNVNALLLGDSALYLCASRGASREQFFGPGTRLTVL.

As DNA, the CDR3 is TGTGCCAGCAGCGCGGGGACAGGGCGGACAGATACGCAGTATTTT. Its protein product is CASSAGTGRTDTQYF. The V and J genes are TRBV9 and TRBJ2-3; 9 nucleotides agree with TRBD1. The CDR3 has 15 amino acids. Trimming took 3 bases from V and 3 from J; bases not matched to a gene: 5. Germline V gives CDR1 SGDLS, CDR2 YYNGEE.

The rearrangement links TRBV7-3 to TRBJ2-1; possible D gene TRBD2, 6 bases. Germline V lookup: CDR1 SGHTA, CDR2 FQGTGA. The V and J ends lost 5 bases and 6 bases respectively, with 17 bases between them. This CDR3 region has 15 residues. In DNA form, the CDR3 reads TGTGCCAGCAGCCCAACTGGGGCGGGGACCAATGAGCAGTTCTTC. It yields the protein CASSPTGAGTNEQFF.

The rearrangement links TRBV19 to TRBJ2-7; TRBD2 is a possible D gene (5 bases). V was trimmed by 5 bases and J by 7 bases, leaving 18 bases between them. Germline V gene sequence: CDR1 LNHDA, CDR2 SQIVND (reference sequence). This CDR3 spans 14 amino acids. CDR3 in DNA: TGTGCCAGTAGTTTACAGAGGACCTCGGGGGAGCAGTACTTC. Protein product: CASSLQRTSGEQYF.

This chain uses TRBV28 with TRBJ1-5; 10 bases agree with TRBD1. After removal of 6 bases from V and 0 bases from J, the junction contained 8 bases not matched to a gene. CDR1 is MDHEN, CDR2 SYDVKM, per germline. The CDR3 extends over 17 amino acids. The DNA for the CDR3 is TGTGCCAGCAGGTCGACAGGGGGCGGGTATAGCAATCAGCCCCAGCATTTT. It yields the protein CASRSTGGGYSNQPQHF.

The chain combines TRBV20-1 with TRBJ1-5, with a weak D call TRBD1 (6 bases). V was shortened by 3 bases and J by 0 bases, with 24 bases between the two germline ends. CDR1 DFQATT and CDR2 SNEGSKA come from the germline V gene (reference sequence). The length of the CDR3 is 19 residues. The DNA for the CDR3 is TGCAGTGCTAGTGGGAATATACAGGGATACACTACTAGCAATCAGCCCCAGCATTTT. It specifies CSASGNIQGYTTSNQPQHF.

The rearrangement joins TRBV6-5 to TRBJ1-1, with 8 nucleotides matching TRBD1. This CDR3 spans 15 amino acids. Germline CDR1 is MNHEY and CDR2 is SVGAGI. V was pared by 6 bases and J by 1 base, with 7 bases of the junction left unmatched. The CDR3 coding sequence is TGTGCCAGCAGCGGGACAGGCGTGGAGAACACTGAAGCTTTCTTT. Protein product: CASSGTGVENTEAFF.

The genes are TRBV4-1 and TRBJ2-1; TRBD2 matches at 9 bases. Germline values: CDR1 MGHRA, CDR2 YSYEKL. J lost 8 bases, V lost 1 base, and 6 bases had no gene match. The CDR3 is 15 amino acids. The CDR3 loop is CASSQVAGVGDEQFF. CDR3 DNA sequence: TGCGCCAGCAGCCAAGTAGCGGGGGTCGGCGATGAGCAGTTCTTC.

The chain carries TRBV14 and TRBJ2-1; D perhaps matches TRBD2 (6 bases). The CDR3 has 15 residues. Germline V gene sequence: CDR1 SGHDN, CDR2 FVKESK. V was clipped by 4 bases and J by 4 bases, with 14 bases between them. The CDR3 spells CASSRGGTVYNEQFF. The CDR3 coding sequence is TGTGCCAGCAGCCGAGGCGGGACCGTTTACAATGAGCAGTTCTTC.

This chain joins TRBV7-2 and TRBJ2-3; D ambiguous. Germline V gene data show CDR1 as SGHTA and CDR2 as FQGNSA. Trimming shortened V by 1 base and J by 1 base, and 18 bases separated the two germline ends. The CDR3 has 18 amino acids. The DNA for the CDR3 is TGTGCCAGCAGCTTAGGTCGAGTCGGGTGGCTGGGCACAGATACGCAGTATTTT. It codes for CASSLGRVGWLGTDTQYF.

The genes are TRBV18 and TRBJ1-5, with a tentative D call TRBD1 (6 bases). V was cut by 6 bases and J by 3 bases, with 12 bases left in between. This CDR3 is 14 amino acids long. Germline values: CDR1 KGHSH, CDR2 LQKENI. The CDR3 region has the DNA TGTGCCAGCTCCCTGACAGGCCTCAATCAGCCCCAGCATTTT. This encodes CASSLTGLNQPQHF. Drawing the rest from reference TRBV18 and TRBJ1-5, the complete variable domain is NAGVMQNPRHLVRRRGQEARLRCSPMKGHSHVYWYRQLPEEGLKFMVYLQKENIIDESGMPKERFSAEFPKEGPSILRIQQVVRGDSAAYFCASSLTGLNQPQHFGDGTRLSIL.

The chain carries TRBV5-1 and TRBJ2-2, with D possibly matching TRBD1 (6 bases). This CDR3 contains 17 residues. V shed 4 bases and J shed 6 bases, with 22 bases lying between them. The germline V gene encodes CDR1 SGHRS and CDR2 YFSETQ. The CDR3 reads CASSRRTGQTLAGELFF. In nucleotides, the CDR3 is TGCGCCAGCAGCAGGCGAACCGGACAGACTCTCGCCGGGGAGCTGTTTTTT.

V and J are TRBV7-9 and TRBJ1-5; 7 nucleotides match TRBD1. From germline, CDR1 is SEHNR and CDR2 FQNEAQ (reference sequence). J was trimmed by 9 bases and V by 5 bases; bases with no gene match: 7. The CDR3 contains 13 residues. The CDR3 DNA reads TGTGCCAGCAGCATCGGACAGGCCGGGCCCCAGCATTTT. Translated: CASSIGQAGPQHF.

This chain joins TRBV3-1 (or the pseudogene TRBV3-2) and TRBJ1-2, with D possibly being TRBD1 (5 bases). The CDR3 consists of 14 residues. The V end was cut by 0 bases, the J end by 7 bases, with 12 bases between. Per germline, CDR1 LGHDT and CDR2 YNNKEL (reference sequence). This CDR3 reads CASSQDLGGSGYTF. Written as DNA, the CDR3 is TGTGCCAGCAGCCAAGATTTGGGGGGATCTGGCTACACCTTC.

The genes are TRBV24-1 and TRBJ1-4; D gene ambiguous. CDR3 length: 15 amino acids. Per the germline V gene, CDR1 is KGHDR and CDR2 is SFDVKD. Trimming stripped 0 bases from V and 5 bases from J, with 9 bases between. This CDR3 is CATSDLTDPNEKLFF. Written as DNA, the CDR3 is TGTGCCACCAGTGATTTGACAGACCCGAATGAAAAACTGTTTTTT.

V and J are TRBV27 and TRBJ2-3, with D tentatively TRBD2 (7 bases). V was cut by 5 bases and J by 2 bases, with 17 bases left in between. The CDR3 length is 16 residues. CDR1 and CDR2 from the germline V gene are MNHEY and SMNVEV (reference sequence). CDR3 in DNA: TGTGCCAGCAGTCCCCGCGGGGGCCGCTCCACAGATACGCAGTATTTT. Protein sequence: CASSPRGGRSTDTQYF.

The chain joins TRBV7-9 to TRBJ2-5; 8 nucleotides align to TRBD2. The CDR3 has 14 residues. The V gene end was trimmed by 5 bases and the J gene end by 2 bases; junction bases not matched to a gene: 4. CDR1 and CDR2 from the germline V gene are SEHNR and FQNEAQ (reference sequence). For the CDR3, the DNA is TGTGCCAGCAGCCATCGACTAGCGCAAGAGACCCAGTACTTC. This gives the protein CASSHRLAQETQYF.

The chain is built from TRBV2 and TRBJ1-2; D not certain. Germline assignment: CDR1 SNHLY and CDR2 FYNNEI. This CDR3 is built from 13 residues. Trimming stripped 8 bases from V and 1 base from J, with 11 bases between. The CDR3 nucleotides are TGTGCCAGCCCTCTAGGTCGTAACTATGGCTACACCTTC. This gives the protein CASPLGRNYGYTF.

This clone appeared once. The gene calls are TRBV6-5 and TRBJ2-1, with D perhaps TRBD2 (7 bases). Germline V lookup: CDR1 MNHEY, CDR2 SVGAGI. The CDR3 runs to 15 residues. The V gene lost 3 bases and the J gene lost 10 bases, with 19 bases spanning the gap. CDR3 bases: TGTGCCAGCAGTTATGGGGGGGCCGTTGTAAACGAGCAGTTCTTC. Translation gives CASSYGGAVVNEQFF.